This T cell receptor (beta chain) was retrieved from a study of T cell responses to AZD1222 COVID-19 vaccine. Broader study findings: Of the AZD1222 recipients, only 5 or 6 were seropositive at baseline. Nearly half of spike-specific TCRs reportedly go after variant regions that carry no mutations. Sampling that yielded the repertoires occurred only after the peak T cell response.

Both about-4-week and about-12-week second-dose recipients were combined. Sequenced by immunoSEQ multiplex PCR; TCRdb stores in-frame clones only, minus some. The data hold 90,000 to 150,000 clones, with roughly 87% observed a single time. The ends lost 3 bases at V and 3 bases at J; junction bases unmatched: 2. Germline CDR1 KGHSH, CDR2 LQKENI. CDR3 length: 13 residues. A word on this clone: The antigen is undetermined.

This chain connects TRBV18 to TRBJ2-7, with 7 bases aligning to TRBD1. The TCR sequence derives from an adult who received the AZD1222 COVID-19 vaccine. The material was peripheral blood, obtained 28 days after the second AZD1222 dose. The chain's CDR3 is CASSPAGGYEQYF. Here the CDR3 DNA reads TGTGCCAGCTCACCGGCAGGGGGCTACGAGCAGTACTTC.